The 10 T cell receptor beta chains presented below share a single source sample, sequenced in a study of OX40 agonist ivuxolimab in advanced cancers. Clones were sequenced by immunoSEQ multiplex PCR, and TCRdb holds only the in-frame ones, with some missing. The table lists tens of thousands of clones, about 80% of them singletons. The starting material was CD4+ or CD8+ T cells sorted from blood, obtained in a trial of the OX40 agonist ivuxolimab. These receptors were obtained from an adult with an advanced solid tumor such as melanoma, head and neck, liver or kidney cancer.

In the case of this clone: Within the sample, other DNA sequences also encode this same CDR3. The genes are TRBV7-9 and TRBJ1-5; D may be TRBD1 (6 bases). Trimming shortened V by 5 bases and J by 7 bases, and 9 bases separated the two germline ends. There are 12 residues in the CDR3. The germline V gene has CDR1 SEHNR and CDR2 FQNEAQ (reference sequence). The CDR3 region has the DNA TGTGCCAGCAGCCTAGGGGGGCAGCCCCAGCATTTT. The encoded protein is CASSLGGQPQHF.

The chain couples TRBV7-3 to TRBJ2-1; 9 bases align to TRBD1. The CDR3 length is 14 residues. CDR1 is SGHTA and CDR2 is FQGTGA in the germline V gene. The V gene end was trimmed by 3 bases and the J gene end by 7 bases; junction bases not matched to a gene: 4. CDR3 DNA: TGTGCCAGCAGCTTGGCGACAGGGGGGAATGAGCAGTTCTTC. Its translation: CASSLATGGNEQFF.

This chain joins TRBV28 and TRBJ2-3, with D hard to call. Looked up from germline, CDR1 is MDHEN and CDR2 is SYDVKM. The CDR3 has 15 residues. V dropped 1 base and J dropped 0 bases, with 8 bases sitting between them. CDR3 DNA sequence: TGTGCCAGCAGTTTATTCGCGTTTAGCACAGATACGCAGTATTTT. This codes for CASSLFAFSTDTQYF. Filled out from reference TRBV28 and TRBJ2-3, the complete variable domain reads DVKVTQSSRYLVKRTGEKVFLECVQDMDHENMFWYRQDPGLGLRLIYFSYDVKMKEKGDIPEGYSVSREKKERFSLILESASTNQTSMYLCASSLFAFSTDTQYFGPGTRLTVL.

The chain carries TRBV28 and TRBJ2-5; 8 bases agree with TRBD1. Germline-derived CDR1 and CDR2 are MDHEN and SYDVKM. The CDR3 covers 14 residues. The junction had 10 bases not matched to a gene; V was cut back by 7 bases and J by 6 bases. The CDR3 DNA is TGTGCCAGCAAGCCCCCTACAGGGGGAAAGACCCAGTACTTC. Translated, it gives CASKPPTGGKTQYF.

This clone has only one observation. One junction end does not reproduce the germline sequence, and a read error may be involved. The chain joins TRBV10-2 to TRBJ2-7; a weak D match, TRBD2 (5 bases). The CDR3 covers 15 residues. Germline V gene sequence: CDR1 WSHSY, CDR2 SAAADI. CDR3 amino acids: CASRETVGVTYEQYF. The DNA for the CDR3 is TGCGCCAGCCGTGAAACCGTCGGGGTCACCTACGAGCAGTACTTC.

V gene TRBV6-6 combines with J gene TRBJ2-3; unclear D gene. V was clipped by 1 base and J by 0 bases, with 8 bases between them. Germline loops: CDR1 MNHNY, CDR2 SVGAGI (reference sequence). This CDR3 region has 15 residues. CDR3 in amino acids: CASSYFPDSTDTQYF. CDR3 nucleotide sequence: TGTGCCAGCAGTTACTTCCCCGACAGCACAGATACGCAGTATTTT.

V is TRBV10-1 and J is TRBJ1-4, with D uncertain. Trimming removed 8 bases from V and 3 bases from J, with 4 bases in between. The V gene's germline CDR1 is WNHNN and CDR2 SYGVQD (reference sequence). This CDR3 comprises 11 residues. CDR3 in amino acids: CASHSNEKLFF. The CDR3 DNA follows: TGCGCCAGCCATTCTAATGAAAAACTGTTTTTT.

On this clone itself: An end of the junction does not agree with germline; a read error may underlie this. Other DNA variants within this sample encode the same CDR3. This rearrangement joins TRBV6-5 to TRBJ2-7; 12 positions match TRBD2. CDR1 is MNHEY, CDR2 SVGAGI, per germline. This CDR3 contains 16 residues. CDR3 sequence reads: CASSYSTSGSSYEQYF. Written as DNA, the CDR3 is TGTGCCAGCAGTTATTCGACTAGCGGGAGTTCCTATGAGCAGTACTTC.

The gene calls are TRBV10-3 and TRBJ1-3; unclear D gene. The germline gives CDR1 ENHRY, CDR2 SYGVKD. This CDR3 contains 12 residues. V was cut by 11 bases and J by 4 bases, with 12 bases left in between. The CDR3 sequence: CAAGPAGNTIYF. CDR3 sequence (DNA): TGTGCCGCGGGCCCGGCAGGAAACACCATATATTTT.

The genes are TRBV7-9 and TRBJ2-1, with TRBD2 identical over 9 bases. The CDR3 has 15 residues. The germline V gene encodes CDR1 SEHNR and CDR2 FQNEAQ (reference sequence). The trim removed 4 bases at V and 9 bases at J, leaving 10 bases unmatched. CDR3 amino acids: CASSSRLAEMVEQFF. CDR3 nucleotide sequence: TGTGCCAGCAGCTCCCGACTAGCGGAGATGGTTGAGCAGTTCTTC.